One and the same sample provided the 4 T cell receptor beta chains below, sequenced in a study of monozygotic twins with inflammatory bowel disease. With the 5' RACE reads reprocessed, TCRdb shows one record per CDR3 protein and no DNA. With some 150,000 distinct CDR3 sequences in the sample, the ten largest clones hold roughly 2.4%. Specimen: blood. The receptors originated from a human donor with ulcerative colitis or Crohn's disease, or a healthy co-twin of an affected twin (not recorded which).

V gene TRBV28 combines with J gene TRBJ1-5; the TRBD1 assignment by TCRdb is unverifiable without DNA. CDR1 is MDHEN and CDR2 is SYDVKM in the germline V gene. The CDR3 contains 17 residues. This CDR3 is CASTRPRQEFSNQPQHF.

The J gene is TRBJ2-5, the V gene TRBV15; the TRBD2 assignment by TCRdb is unverifiable without DNA. CDR3 length: 18 amino acids. From germline, CDR1 is LNHNV and CDR2 YYDKDF (reference sequence). CDR3 loop: CATSRGHGSGRTRETQYF.

This chain joins TRBV20-1 and TRBJ2-2; TCRdb designates TRBD2, a call that cannot be tested without DNA. Germline values: CDR1 DFQATT, CDR2 SNEGSKA (reference sequence). The CDR3 runs 16 residues. CDR3 amino acids: CSASPSGRVNTGELFF.

The CDR3 loop is CASSRGVSLDRNQPQHF. The V gene is TRBV4-3, the J gene TRBJ1-5. Per the germline V gene, CDR1 is LGHNA and CDR2 is YSLEER. There are 17 residues in the CDR3.